This TCR beta chain comes out of a study of blood T cell repertoires in COVID-19. In the 2 weeks before study entry, exposed participants met a COVID-19 case, which was PCR-confirmed or clinician-diagnosed. Germline CDR1 reads MDHEN; CDR2 reads SYDVKM. Trimming took off 6 bases at V and 4 bases at J, with 8 bases between the two ends. The CDR3 length is 12 residues. TCRdb's copy holds only in-frame clones and misses some; the assay was immunoSEQ multiplex PCR. The data contain approximately 150,000 clones, roughly 83% of them singletons. The V and J genes are TRBV28 and TRBJ2-3, with no clear D. The source of this sequence is a man between 65 and 85 years old who had been exposed to COVID-19. Source material: PBMCs or T cells enriched from blood (not recorded which). The CDR3 DNA reads as TGTGCCAGCAGGAGGCCGGCAGATACGCAGTATTTT. Translation gives CASRRPADTQYF.